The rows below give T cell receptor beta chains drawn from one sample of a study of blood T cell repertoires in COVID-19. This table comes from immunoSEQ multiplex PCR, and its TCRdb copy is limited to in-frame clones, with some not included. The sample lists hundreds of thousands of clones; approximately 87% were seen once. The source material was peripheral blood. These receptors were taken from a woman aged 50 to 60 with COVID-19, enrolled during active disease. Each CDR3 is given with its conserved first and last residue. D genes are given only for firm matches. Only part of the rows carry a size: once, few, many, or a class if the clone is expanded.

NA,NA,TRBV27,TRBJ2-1,TGTGCCAGTGGAACCGCAGGGGCCAATGAGCAGTTCTTC,CASGTAGANEQFF
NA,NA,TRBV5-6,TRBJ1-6,TGTGCCAGCACCCCGCGGGGCACAATTAATTCACCCCTCCACTTT,CASTPRGTINSPLHF
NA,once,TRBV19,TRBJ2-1,TGTGCCAGTAGTCCGGGAACGTCAGGTAGAAGAAAGAGCTCCTACTTGAGTGAGCAGTTCTTC,CASSPGTSGRRKSSYLSEQFF
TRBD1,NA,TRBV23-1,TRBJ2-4,TGCGCCAGCAGTCCCTCCTGGGACAGGGGGCCCCGGAACATTCAGTACTTC,CASSPSWDRGPRNIQYF
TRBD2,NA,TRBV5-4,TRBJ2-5,TGTGCCAGCAGCCGTACTAGCGGCGGAGGCCAGTACTTC,CASSRTSGGGQYF
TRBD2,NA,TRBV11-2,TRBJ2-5,TGTGCCAGCAGCTCGGCGGGAGATCAAGAGACCCAGTACTTC,CASSSAGDQETQYF
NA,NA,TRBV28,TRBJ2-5,TGTGCCAGCAGTTTTACAGGGACGCAAGAGACCCAGTACTTC,CASSFTGTQETQYF
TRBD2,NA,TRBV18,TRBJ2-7,TGTGCCAGCTCACAAAACACCGGGACTACCCTAGAGCAGTACTTC,CASSQNTGTTLEQYF
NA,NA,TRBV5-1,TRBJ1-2,TGCGCCAGCAGCTTGGGAGAGAGAGCGAGTAACTATGGCTACACCTTC,CASSLGERASNYGYTF
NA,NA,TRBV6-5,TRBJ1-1,TGTGCCAGCAGTTACACTCAACAGGTCCCCACTGAAGCTTTCTTT,CASSYTQQVPTEAFF
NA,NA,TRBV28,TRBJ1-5,TGTGCCAGCAGTTTTCCTACCCTCAATAATCAGCCCCAGCATTTT,CASSFPTLNNQPQHF